This TCR beta chain was sequenced during a study of blood T cell repertoires in COVID-19. Donors were grouped by their self-reported clinical history. Sequenced by immunoSEQ multiplex PCR; TCRdb stores in-frame clones only, minus some. The repertoire holds some 250,000 clones, approximately 85% seen once, with under 2.5% in the top ten. This clonotype was obtained from a woman in her forties or fifties who had recovered from COVID-19. Sequencing was performed on PBMCs or T cells enriched from blood (not recorded which).

The CDR3 protein is CASSPGGQKETQYF. Written as DNA, the CDR3 is TGCGCCAGCAGCCCCGGGGGTCAAAAAGAGACCCAGTACTTC. The chain employs TRBV5-1 and TRBJ2-5; D possibly corresponds to TRBD2 (6 bases). The CDR3 runs 14 residues. V was shortened by 4 bases and J by 3 bases, with 13 bases between the two germline ends. Germline V CDR1 and CDR2: SGHRS, YFSETQ. Full variable domain (rest looked up from reference TRBV5-1 and TRBJ2-5): KAGVTQTPRYLIKTRGQQVTLSCSPISGHRSVSWYQQTPGQGLQFLFEYFSETQRNKGNFPGRFSGRQFSNSRSEMNVSTLELGDSALYLCASSPGGQKETQYFGPGTRLLVL.